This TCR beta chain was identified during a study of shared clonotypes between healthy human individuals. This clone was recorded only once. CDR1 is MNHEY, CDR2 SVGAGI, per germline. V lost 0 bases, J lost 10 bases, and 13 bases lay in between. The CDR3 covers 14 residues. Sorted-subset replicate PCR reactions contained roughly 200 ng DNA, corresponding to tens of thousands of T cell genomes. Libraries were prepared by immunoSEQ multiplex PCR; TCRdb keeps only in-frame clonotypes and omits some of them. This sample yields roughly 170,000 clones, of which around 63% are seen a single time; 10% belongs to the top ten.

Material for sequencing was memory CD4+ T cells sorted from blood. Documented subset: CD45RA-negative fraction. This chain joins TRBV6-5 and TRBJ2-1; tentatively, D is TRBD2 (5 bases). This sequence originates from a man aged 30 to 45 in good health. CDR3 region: CASSYSTGGGEQFF. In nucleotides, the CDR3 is TGTGCCAGCAGTTACTCGACGGGCGGCGGGGAGCAGTTCTTC.